This T cell receptor beta chain was identified in a study of glioma-infiltrating T cells. General study points: Signature shared blood CDR3 motifs were enriched in low-divergence and depleted in high-divergence patients.

Germline V gives CDR1 DFQATT, CDR2 SNEGSKA (reference sequence). The CDR3 contains 15 residues. TCR alpha and beta CDR3 regions were amplified from RNA using iRepertoire nested multiplex PCR. TCRdb called the multiplex PCR reads again in MiXCR, with one record for every CDR3 protein. Of roughly 350,000 distinct CDR3 sequences listed, roughly two fifths are singletons. This clonotype was counted a single time. The antigen is unknown. Since a much larger clone is just one base distant, this may be a read error. Sequencing was done on a sample of glioma tissue, nonneoplastic brain tissue, or PBMCs (not recorded which). The clonotype originates from a human donor with low-grade glioma or glioblastoma, undergoing nonglioma brain surgery, or in good health (not recorded which). The V call is TRBV20-1, the J call TRBJ2-1; 9 bases agree with TRBD2. CDR3 DNA sequence: TGCAGTGCCCTCAGTAGGCTAGCGGGGTACAATGAGGAGTTCTTC. Amino acids: CSALSRLAGYNEEFF.